The 2 T cell receptor beta chains presented below share a single source sample, sequenced in a study of tumor and adjacent non-tumor tissue in lung cancer (dated by TCRdb to 2016 to 2019). Library prep was done by multiplex PCR. Sequencing instrument: Illumina HiSeq 2500. Following protocols modified from ARM-PCR, the researchers constructed TCRbeta libraries through three rounds of nested PCR with primers (Table S4). TCRdb trimmed public reads at Q25 via fastp, called clones via MiXCR and kept in-frame beta chains. Rows with one shared CDR3 protein collapse into an entry with the most common genes and DNA. The table for this sample lists about 48,000 distinct CDR3 sequences; around 60% of them were counted only once. 30% of the sample comes from the top ten. RNA was extracted from bulk unsorted tissue and checked for quality with a NanoDrop ND-1000 and an Agilent 2100. For the normal lung samples, distant non-tumor tissue was collected more than 3 cm away from the tumor edge.

The source material was distant non-tumor lung tissue. The receptor set was obtained from a woman in her seventies with non-small cell lung cancer.

In regard to this clonotype: The junction shows a germline mismatch at one end, possibly a read error. V gene TRBV29-1 combines with J gene TRBJ2-1, with D hard to call. Germline-derived CDR1 and CDR2 are SQVTM and ANQGSEA. This CDR3 comprises 12 residues. The DNA for the CDR3 is TGCAACGTTGGAACACAGTACAATGAGCAGTTCTTC. It specifies CNVGTQYNEQFF.

Points on this clonotype: The CDR3 carries no conserved terminal phenylalanine or tryptophan, so it likely arises from a read error. The DNA is left out, because the CDR3 cannot be placed on it with certainty; the CDR3 is given as TCRdb lists it. The rearrangement joins TRBV11-1 to TRBJ2-3; the D segment call TRBD1 is taken from the table without a DNA check. Germline CDR1 reads SGHAT; CDR2 reads FQDESV (reference sequence). Inclusive of both ends, the CDR3 amounts to 14 amino acids. CDR3 residues: CASSLDREADMHYY.